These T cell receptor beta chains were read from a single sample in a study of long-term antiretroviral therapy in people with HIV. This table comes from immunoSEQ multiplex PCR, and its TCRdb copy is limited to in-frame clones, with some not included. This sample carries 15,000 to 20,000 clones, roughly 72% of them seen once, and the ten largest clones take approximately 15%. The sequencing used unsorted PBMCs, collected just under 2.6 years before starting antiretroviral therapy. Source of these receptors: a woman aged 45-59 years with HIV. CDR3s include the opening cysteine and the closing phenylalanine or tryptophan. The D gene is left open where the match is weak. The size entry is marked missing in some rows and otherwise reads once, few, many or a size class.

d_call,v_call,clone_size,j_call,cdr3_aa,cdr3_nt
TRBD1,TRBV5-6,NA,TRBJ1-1,CASRSRDRGRTEAFF,TGTGCCAGCAGGAGCCGGGACAGGGGGCGGACTGAAGCTTTCTTT
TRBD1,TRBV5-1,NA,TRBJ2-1,CASSLDEGTGNNEQFF,TGCGCCAGCAGCCTGGACGAAGGGACAGGAAACAATGAGCAGTTCTTC
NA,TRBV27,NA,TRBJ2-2,CASSLTWGQGTGELFF,TGTGCCAGCAGTTTAACATGGGGGCAGGGGACCGGGGAGCTGTTTTTT
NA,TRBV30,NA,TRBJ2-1,CAWSGNWEVSEQFF,TGTGCCTGGTCCGGAAACTGGGAGGTTAGTGAGCAGTTCTTC
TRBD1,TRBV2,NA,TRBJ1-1,CASRTPGQGSTEAFF,TGTGCCAGCAGGACTCCGGGACAGGGAAGCACTGAAGCTTTCTTT
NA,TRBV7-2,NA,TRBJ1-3,CASSLGGWESSGNTIYF,TGTGCCAGCAGCTTAGGGGGTTGGGAAAGCTCTGGAAACACCATATATTTT
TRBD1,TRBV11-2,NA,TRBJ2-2,CASSLWGQGVTNTGELFF,TGTGCCAGCAGCTTGTGGGGACAGGGGGTTACGAACACCGGGGAGCTGTTTTTT
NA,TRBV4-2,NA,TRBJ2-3,CASSQEGGVADTQYF,TGTGCCAGCAGCCAAGAAGGGGGTGTCGCAGATACGCAGTATTTT
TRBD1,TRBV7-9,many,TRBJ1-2,CASSSPQDRGPYGYTF,TGTGCCAGCAGCTCCCCTCAGGACAGGGGACCCTATGGCTACACCTTC
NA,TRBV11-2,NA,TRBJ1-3,CASRPSEGGGNTIYF,TGTGCCAGCAGACCCTCTGAGGGTGGAGGAAACACCATATATTTT
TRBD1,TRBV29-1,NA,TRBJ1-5,CSVVQGANQPQHF,TGCAGCGTCGTACAGGGGGCTAATCAGCCCCAGCATTTT
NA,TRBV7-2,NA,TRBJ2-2,CASSSRGGNTGELFF,TGTGCCAGCAGCTCAAGGGGGGGCAACACCGGGGAGCTGTTTTTT
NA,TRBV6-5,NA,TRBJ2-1,CASSYSSGRREQFF,TGTGCCAGCAGTTACTCGAGCGGGCGGAGAGAGCAGTTCTTC
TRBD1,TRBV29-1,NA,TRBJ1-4,CSVGHRGSNEKLFF,TGCAGCGTCGGTCACAGGGGTTCTAATGAAAAACTGTTTTTT
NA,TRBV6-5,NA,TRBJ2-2,CASSYSGGELFF,TGTGCCAGCAGTTACTCTGGCGGGGAGCTGTTTTTT
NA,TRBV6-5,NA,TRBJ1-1,CASSRADTEAFF,TGTGCCAGCAGCAGGGCAGACACTGAAGCTTTCTTT
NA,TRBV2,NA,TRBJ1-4,CASSDLMPNEKLFF,TGTGCCAGCAGTGACCTGATGCCTAATGAAAAACTGTTTTTT
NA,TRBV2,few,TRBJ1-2,CASSEVIGMSF,TGTGCCAGCAGTGAAGTTATAGGGATGAGCTTC
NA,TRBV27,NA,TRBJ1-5,CATSFGLNQPQHF,TGTGCCACCAGCTTCGGCCTGAATCAGCCCCAGCATTTT
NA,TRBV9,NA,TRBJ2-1,CASSKQGLQNRFF,TGTGCCAGCAGCAAGCAGGGTCTCCAAAATAGGTTCTTC
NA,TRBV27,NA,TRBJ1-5,CASSASSTGLSNQPQHF,TGTGCCAGCAGCGCGAGCTCCACAGGGCTTAGCAATCAGCCCCAGCATTTT
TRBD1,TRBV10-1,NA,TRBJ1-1,CASSADRVVTEAFF,TGCGCCAGCAGTGCCGACAGGGTTGTAACTGAAGCTTTCTTT
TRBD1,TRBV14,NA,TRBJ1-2,CASSPRQGRVYGYTF,TGTGCCAGCAGTCCCCGACAGGGGCGCGTCTATGGCTACACCTTC
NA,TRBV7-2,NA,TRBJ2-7,CASSLRGDVGYEQYF,TGTGCCAGCAGCTTACGCGGGGACGTCGGGTACGAGCAGTACTTC
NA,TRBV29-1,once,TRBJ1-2,CSVEGDRIYGYTF,TGCAGCGTTGAGGGTGACAGAATCTATGGCTACACCTTC
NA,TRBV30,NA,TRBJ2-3,CAWSVRVRWGPDTQYF,TGTGCCTGGAGTGTTAGGGTCCGATGGGGACCAGATACGCAGTATTTT
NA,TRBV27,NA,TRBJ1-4,CASAPGRTYEKLFF,TGTGCCAGCGCACCGGGGAGAACCTACGAAAAACTGTTTTTT
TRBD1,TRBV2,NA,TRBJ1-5,CASSGGQVSHSNQPQHF,TGTGCCAGCAGTGGGGGACAGGTTTCCCATAGCAATCAGCCCCAGCATTTT
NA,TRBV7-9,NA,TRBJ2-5,CASGREETQYF,TGTGCCAGCGGACGGGAAGAGACCCAGTACTTC
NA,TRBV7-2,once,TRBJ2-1,CASSFIRGGGNEQFF,TGTGCCAGCAGCTTCATCCGGGGAGGAGGCAATGAGCAGTTCTTC
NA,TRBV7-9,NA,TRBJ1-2,CASSRGSSESFYGYTF,TGTGCCAGCAGCCGCGGCAGCTCCGAGTCCTTTTATGGCTACACCTTC
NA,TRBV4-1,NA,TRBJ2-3,CASSLASWTDTQYF,TGCGCCAGCAGCTTAGCTTCTTGGACAGATACGCAGTATTTT
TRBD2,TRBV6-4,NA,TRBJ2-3,CATKLAGGPKDTQYF,TGTGCCACCAAACTCGCGGGGGGGCCGAAGGATACGCAGTATTTT
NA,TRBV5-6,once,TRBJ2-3,CASSLTSTDTQYF,TGTGCCAGCAGCCTCACTAGCACAGATACGCAGTATTTT
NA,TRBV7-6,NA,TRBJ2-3,CASSPSGTDTQYF,TGTGCCAGCAGCCCCTCAGGCACAGATACGCAGTATTTT
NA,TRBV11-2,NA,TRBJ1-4,CASSLRATNEKLFF,TGTGCCAGCAGTCTCCGGGCTACTAATGAAAAACTGTTTTTT
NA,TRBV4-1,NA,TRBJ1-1,CASSQEGGSTEAFF,TGCGCCAGCAGCCAAGAGGGGGGGAGCACTGAAGCTTTCTTT
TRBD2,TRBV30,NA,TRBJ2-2,CAWFSGAGELFF,TGTGCCTGGTTTAGCGGGGCCGGGGAGCTGTTTTTT
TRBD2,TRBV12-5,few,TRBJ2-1,CASGLPLSGGAGNEQFF,TGTGCTAGTGGTCTACCATTGAGCGGGGGGGCCGGCAATGAGCAGTTCTTC